This T cell receptor beta chain was obtained from a study of vaccination and CD4 T cells after COVID-19. Findings of the study overall: From 21 to 38, the median of SARS-CoV-2-reactive clonotypes rose without reaching significance. Among reactive clones from convalescent patients, a median around 90% appeared only post-vaccination.

This clonotype appeared a few times. Its antigen is not known. As to treatment: approximately 9-day PBMC culture with coronavirus spike peptide pools or control peptides (ViraFEST assay). Cultured CD4+ T cell DNA was sequenced using the Oncomine TCR Beta short-read assay. TCRdb redid the calling of the PCR reads with MiXCR, one entry per CDR3 protein. The sample has more than 15,000 distinct CDR3 sequences; 45% to 65% are singletons. Germline values: CDR1 LNHDA, CDR2 SQIVND (reference sequence). The CDR3 is made up of 15 amino acids. Trimming stripped 0 bases from V and 4 bases from J, with 12 bases between.

This chain uses TRBV19 with TRBJ1-2; D call uncertain. Sequences were obtained from CD4+ T cells from blood, cultured in vitro. The receptor's source is a human donor who had recovered from COVID-19. The CDR3 sequence is CASSIDVNRVYGYTF. The DNA of the CDR3 is TGTGCCAGTAGTATAGATGTAAACCGCGTCTATGGCTACACCTTC. The full variable domain, rest sourced from reference TRBV19 and TRBJ1-2, is DGGITQSPKYLFRKEGQNVTLSCEQNLNHDAMYWYRQDPGQGLRLIYYSQIVNDFQKGDIAEGYSVSREKKESFPLTVTSAQKNPTAFYLCASSIDVNRVYGYTFGSGTRLTVV.